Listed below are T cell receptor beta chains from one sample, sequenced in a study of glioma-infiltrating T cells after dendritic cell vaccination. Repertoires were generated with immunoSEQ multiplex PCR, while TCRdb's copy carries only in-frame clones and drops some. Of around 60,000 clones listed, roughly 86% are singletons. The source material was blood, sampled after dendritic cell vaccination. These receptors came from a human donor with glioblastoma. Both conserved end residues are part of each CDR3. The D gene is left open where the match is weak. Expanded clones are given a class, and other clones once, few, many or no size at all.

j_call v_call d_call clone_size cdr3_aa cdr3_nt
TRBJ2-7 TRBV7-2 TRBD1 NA CASSLGTGKEQYF TGTGCCAGCAGCTTAGGGACAGGGAAGGAGCAGTACTTC
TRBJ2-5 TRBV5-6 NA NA CASSLIGGNAQETQYF TGTGCCAGCAGCTTAATTGGCGGGAATGCCCAAGAGACCCAGTACTTC
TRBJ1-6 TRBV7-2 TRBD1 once CASSTRQGRNSPLHF TGTGCCAGCAGCACCCGACAGGGTAGGAATTCACCCCTCCACTTT
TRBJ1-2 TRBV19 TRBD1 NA CASSPRQGGLHGYTF TGTGCCAGTAGTCCCCGTCAGGGGGGCCTCCATGGCTACACCTTC
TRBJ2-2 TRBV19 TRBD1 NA CASNAQGIGELFF TGTGCCAGTAACGCACAGGGGATCGGGGAGCTGTTTTTT
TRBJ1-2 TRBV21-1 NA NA CASSTETGPTLANYGYTF TGTGCCAGCAGCACCGAGACAGGGCCCACCTTAGCTAACTATGGCTACACCTTC
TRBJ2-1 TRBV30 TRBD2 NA CAWRPGLAGRREQFF TGTGCCTGGAGGCCGGGACTAGCGGGGCGGCGTGAGCAGTTCTTC
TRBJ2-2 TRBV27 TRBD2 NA CASSLWASGNTGELFF TGTGCCAGCAGTTTATGGGCTAGCGGGAACACCGGGGAGCTGTTTTTT
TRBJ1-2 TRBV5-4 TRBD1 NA CASSWTGVIFGYTF TGTGCCAGCAGCTGGACAGGGGTAATATTTGGCTACACCTTC
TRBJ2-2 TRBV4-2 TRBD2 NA CASSQALGLAGGTGELFF TGTGCCAGCAGCCAGGCTCTGGGACTAGCGGGAGGTACCGGGGAGCTGTTTTTT
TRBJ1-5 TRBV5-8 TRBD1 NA CASSLGNRGPNQPQHF TGTGCCAGCAGCTTGGGGAACAGGGGGCCCAATCAGCCCCAGCATTTT
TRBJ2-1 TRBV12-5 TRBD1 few CASGLGQGFRNEQFF TGTGCTAGTGGTTTGGGACAGGGATTTCGGAATGAGCAGTTCTTC
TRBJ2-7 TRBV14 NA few CASSQARGAEQYF TGTGCCAGCAGCCAAGCGCGCGGGGCCGAGCAGTACTTC
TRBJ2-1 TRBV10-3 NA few CAISRTTNEQFF TGTGCCATCAGTCGGACTACCAATGAGCAGTTCTTC
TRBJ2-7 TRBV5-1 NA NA CASNGPGPSEQYF TGCGCCAGCAACGGACCAGGGCCCTCCGAGCAGTACTTC
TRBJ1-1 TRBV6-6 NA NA CASTKHPQVNTEAFF TGTGCCAGCACCAAACACCCTCAAGTGAACACTGAAGCTTTCTTT
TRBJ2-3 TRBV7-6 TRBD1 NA CASSPGTAFGDTQYF TGTGCCAGCAGCCCGGGGACAGCCTTTGGGGATACGCAGTATTTT
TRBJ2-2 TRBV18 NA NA CASSPHGTGELFF TGTGCCAGCTCCCCGCACGGCACCGGGGAGCTGTTTTTT
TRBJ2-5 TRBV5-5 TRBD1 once CASSLAQDRPLAETQYF TGTGCCAGCAGCTTGGCCCAGGACAGGCCATTGGCCGAGACCCAGTACTTC
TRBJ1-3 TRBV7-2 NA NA CASSFPSGRVSSGNTIYF TGTGCCAGCAGCTTCCCATCCGGCAGGGTGAGCTCTGGAAACACCATATATTTT
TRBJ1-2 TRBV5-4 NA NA CTSSLQGTYGYTF TGTACCAGCAGCTTGCAGGGGACCTATGGCTACACCTTC
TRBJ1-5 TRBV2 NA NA CASSVGGASNQPQHF TGTGCCAGCTCAGTTGGGGGGGCTAGCAATCAGCCCCAGCATTTT
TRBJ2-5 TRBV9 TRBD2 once CASSVVSGRGETQYF TGTGCCAGCAGCGTAGTGAGCGGGAGGGGCGAGACCCAGTACTTC
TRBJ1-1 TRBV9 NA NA CASSVGAKNTEAFF TGTGCCAGCAGCGTAGGGGCTAAGAACACTGAAGCTTTCTTT
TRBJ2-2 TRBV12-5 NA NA CASGLVSGPGELFF TGTGCTAGTGGTTTGGTGTCCGGTCCCGGGGAGCTGTTTTTT
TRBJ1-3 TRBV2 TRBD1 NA CASSPDRASGNTIYF TGTGCCAGCAGTCCGGACAGGGCTAGTGGAAACACCATATATTTT
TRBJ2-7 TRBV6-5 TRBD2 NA CASSYPSGSSYEQYF TGTGCCAGCAGTTACCCGAGCGGGAGCTCCTACGAGCAGTACTTC
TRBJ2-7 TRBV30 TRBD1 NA CAWRRDRGPYEQYF TGTGCCTGGAGAAGAGACAGGGGGCCCTACGAGCAGTACTTC
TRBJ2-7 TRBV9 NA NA CASSVDGSGLSYEQYF TGTGCCAGCAGCGTAGATGGAAGCGGCCTCTCCTACGAGCAGTACTTC
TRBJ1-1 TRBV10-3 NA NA CAISDDSFEAFF TGTGCCATCAGTGATGACAGCTTTGAAGCTTTCTTT
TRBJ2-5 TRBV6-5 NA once CASSIQGSKQYF TGTGCCAGCAGTATACAGGGCTCGAAGCAGTACTTC
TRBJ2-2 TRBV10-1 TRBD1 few CASSEYRGRTGELFF TGCGCCAGCAGTGAGTACAGGGGGCGCACCGGGGAGCTGTTTTTT
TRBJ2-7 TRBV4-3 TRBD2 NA CASSQDGSGTYEQYF TGCGCCAGCAGCCAAGATGGAAGCGGGACCTACGAGCAGTACTTC
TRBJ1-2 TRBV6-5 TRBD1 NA CASRTDRGDYGYTF TGTGCCAGCAGAACTGACAGGGGCGACTATGGCTACACCTTC
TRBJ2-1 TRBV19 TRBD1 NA CASSSRDRGPGRLAGRGTYNEQFF TGTGCCAGTAGTTCCCGGGACAGGGGGCCGGGGAGGCTAGCGGGCCGGGGAACCTACAATGAGCAGTTCTTC
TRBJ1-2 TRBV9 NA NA CASSSQGNYGYTF TGTGCCAGCAGTAGTCAGGGTAACTATGGCTACACCTTC
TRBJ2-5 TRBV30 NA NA CAWSRDFQETQYF TGTGCCTGGAGTCGGGATTTCCAAGAGACCCAGTACTTC
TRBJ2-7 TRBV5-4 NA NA CASSPAVAAGRNEQYF TGTGCCAGCAGCCCAGCAGTGGCAGCGGGTAGAAACGAGCAGTACTTC
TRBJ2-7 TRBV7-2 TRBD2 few CASSLAGGGEQYF TGTGCCAGCAGCCTAGCGGGAGGGGGCGAGCAGTACTTC
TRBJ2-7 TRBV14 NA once CASSQQGRNEQYF TGTGCCAGCAGCCAACAGGGGCGCAACGAGCAGTACTTC
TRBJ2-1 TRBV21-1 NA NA CASSRTCGGVDNEQFF TGTGCCAGCAGCAGAACCTGTGGGGGGGTTGACAATGAGCAGTTCTTC
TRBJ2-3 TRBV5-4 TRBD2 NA CASRTAGGGTDTQYF TGTGCCAGCAGGACAGCGGGAGGTGGCACAGATACGCAGTATTTT
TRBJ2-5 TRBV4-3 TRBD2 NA CASSPGGGYQETQYF TGCGCCAGCAGCCCCGGCGGGGGGTACCAAGAGACCCAGTACTTC
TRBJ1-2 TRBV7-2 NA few CASSQRQGPAGYTF TGTGCCAGCAGCCAGAGGCAGGGCCCTGCGGGCTACACCTTC
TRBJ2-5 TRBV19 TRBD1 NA CDKKRQDRGKETQYF TGTGACAAAAAGCGCCAGGACAGGGGAAAAGAGACCCAGTACTTC
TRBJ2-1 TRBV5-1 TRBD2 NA CASSLARGGVYNEQFF TGCGCCAGCAGCTTGGCCCGGGGGGGGGTCTACAATGAGCAGTTCTTC
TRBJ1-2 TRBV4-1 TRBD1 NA CASSQRPGQGPNYGYTF TGCGCCAGCAGCCAAAGGCCGGGACAGGGACCTAACTATGGCTACACCTTC
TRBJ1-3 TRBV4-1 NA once CASSQEPYLEGRNTIYF TGCGCCAGCAGCCAAGAGCCCTACTTAGAGGGGAGGAACACCATATATTTT
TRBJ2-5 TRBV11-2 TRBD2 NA CASSPGTRASGQETQYF TGTGCCAGCAGCCCAGGGACTAGGGCTAGCGGGCAAGAGACCCAGTACTTC
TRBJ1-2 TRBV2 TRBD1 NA CASTLQGGSDGYTF TGTGCCAGCACCTTACAGGGGGGTAGCGATGGCTACACCTTC
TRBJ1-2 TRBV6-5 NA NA CASSYSSGYTF TGTGCCAGCAGTTACTCGTCAGGCTACACCTTC
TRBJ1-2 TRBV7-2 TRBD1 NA CASSLGADRGRYGYTF TGTGCCAGCAGCTTAGGGGCAGACAGGGGGCGGTATGGCTACACCTTC
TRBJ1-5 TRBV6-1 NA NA CASRGGLGDQPQHF TGTGCCAGCCGGGGGGGGCTAGGGGATCAGCCCCAGCATTTT
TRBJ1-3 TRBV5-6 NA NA CASSVRGPISGNTIYF TGTGCCAGCAGCGTCCGGGGTCCCATCTCTGGAAACACCATATATTTT
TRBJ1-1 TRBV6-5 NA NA CASRESGTEAFF TGTGCCAGCAGAGAGTCAGGGACTGAAGCTTTCTTT
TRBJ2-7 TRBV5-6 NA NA CASSSARGALEYF TGTGCCAGCAGTTCCGCCCGGGGGGCTTTGGAGTACTTC
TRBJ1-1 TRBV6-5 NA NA CASTLAVNTEAFF TGTGCCAGCACCTTAGCGGTGAACACTGAAGCTTTCTTT
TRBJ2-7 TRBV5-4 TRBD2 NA CASSSRLAGDEQYF TGTGCCAGCAGCTCCCGGCTAGCGGGAGACGAGCAGTACTTC